This is a list of T cell receptor beta chains from one sample in a study of T cell responses to AZD1222 COVID-19 vaccine. The data were produced by immunoSEQ multiplex PCR, yet TCRdb's version contains in-frame clones alone and is incomplete. The sample consists of about 170,000 clones, over 85% of them appearing once. Material: peripheral blood, obtained on day 0 of AZD1222 vaccination. These receptors originate from an adult in good health. Each CDR3 is given with its conserved first and last residue. The D gene is left open where the match is weak. Not all rows give a size; the values are once, few, many and, for expanded clones, a class.

j_gene	d_gene	v_gene	abundance	CDR3nt	CDR3aa
TRBJ1-6	.	TRBV18	.	TGTGCCAGCTCACCGGGGGGTCGGAATTCACCCCTCCACTTT	CASSPGGRNSPLHF
TRBJ1-5	.	TRBV10-3	.	TGTGCCATCAGGGGAACAGGCGCCGCTCAGCCCCAGCATTTT	CAIRGTGAAQPQHF
TRBJ1-1	.	TRBV14	.	TGTGCCAGCAGCCTAAGGCGCGGGGGGACTGAAGCTTTCTTT	CASSLRRGGTEAFF
TRBJ2-1	TRBD2	TRBV11-2	.	TGTGCCAGCAGCTTGGCTAGCGGGAGGGCCCTCGGTAATGAGCAGTTCTTC	CASSLASGRALGNEQFF
TRBJ2-3	.	TRBV9	.	TGTGCCAGCAGCGTAGGACCTGGGGTGTCAGATACGCAGTATTTT	CASSVGPGVSDTQYF
TRBJ2-7	TRBD1	TRBV18	.	TGTGCCAGCTCGGCGGACAGGGGTGCCTACGAGCAGTACTTC	CASSADRGAYEQYF
TRBJ2-3	TRBD2	TRBV7-9	.	TGTGCCAGCAGCGTGACTAGCGGGAGCACAAATACGCAGTATTTT	CASSVTSGSTNTQYF
TRBJ1-1	TRBD1	TRBV11-2	.	TGTGCCAGCAGCCACCGACAGGGTGAAGCTTTCTTT	CASSHRQGEAFF
TRBJ1-2	.	TRBV7-9	.	TGTGCCAGCAGCTTAGACCAGGCCCGGCGTGGCTACACCTTC	CASSLDQARRGYTF
TRBJ1-1	.	TRBV2	.	TGTGCCAGCGTCGTTGGGACACTGAACACTGAAGCTTTCTTT	CASVVGTLNTEAFF
TRBJ2-1	TRBD2	TRBV2	.	TGTGCCAGCAGTCTAGGACTAGCGGGAGGGGGGTTAGGTGAGCAGTTCTTC	CASSLGLAGGGLGEQFF
TRBJ2-3	.	TRBV12-3/TRBV12-4	.	TGTGCCAGCAGTTTAGGCTCAACAAGTGGGGAGTATTTT	CASSLGSTSGEYF
TRBJ1-1	.	TRBV3-1/TRBV3-2	.	TGTGCCAGCAGCCAAGTATGGGAATCCAATCACCCAGGGAACACTGAAGCTTTCTTT	CASSQVWESNHPGNTEAFF
TRBJ2-1	TRBD2	TRBV11-2	.	TGTGCCAGCCGAAGACTAGCGGGGAATACCCTGAGCTCCTACAATGAGCAGTTCTTC	CASRRLAGNTLSSYNEQFF
TRBJ1-1	TRBD1	TRBV11-2	.	TGTGCCAGCAGCCAAGACGACAGGGTTGGTTCTGAAGCTTTCTTT	CASSQDDRVGSEAFF
TRBJ2-1	TRBD1	TRBV28	.	TGTGCCAGCAGTCCGACAGGGAATTACAATGAGCAGTTCTTC	CASSPTGNYNEQFF
TRBJ1-2	.	TRBV5-1	.	TGCGCCAGCAGCCCGGGGGGGGGCGAGTATGGCTACACCTTC	CASSPGGGEYGYTF
TRBJ2-2	.	TRBV4-3	.	TGCGCCAGCAGGGGGACCGACCGCCACACCGGGGAGCTGTTTTTT	CASRGTDRHTGELFF
TRBJ1-3	.	TRBV7-2	.	TGTGCCAGCAGCCCGGGCGGGAGACTGTACGGAAACACCATATATTTT	CASSPGGRLYGNTIYF
TRBJ2-7	.	TRBV7-9	once	TGTGCCAGCAGCTTAGAACTAGTTTACGAGCAGTACTTC	CASSLELVYEQYF
TRBJ2-2	.	TRBV7-9	.	TGTGCCAGCAGCTTAGTCCTCGTTGGCACCGGGGAGCTGTTTTTT	CASSLVLVGTGELFF
TRBJ2-4	TRBD2	TRBV11-3	once	TGTGCCAGCAGCCCGGGGACTAGCGTTGGATGGAACAAAAACATTCAGTACTTC	CASSPGTSVGWNKNIQYF
TRBJ1-5	TRBD1	TRBV7-9	.	TGTGCCAGCAGCTGGACAGGGGCCAATCAGCCCCAGCATTTT	CASSWTGANQPQHF
TRBJ1-2	.	TRBV24-1	.	TGTGCCACCAGTGATGCCACAGGGAACTATGGCTACACCTTC	CATSDATGNYGYTF
TRBJ2-7	.	TRBV18	.	TGTGCCAGCTCATCCTTAGGGGGATACGAGCAGTACTTC	CASSSLGGYEQYF
TRBJ2-5	.	TRBV5-6	.	TGTGCCAGCGGCCCAAGCAGTGGGGAACAAGAGACCCAGTACTTC	CASGPSSGEQETQYF
TRBJ1-4	TRBD1	TRBV6-4	.	TGTGCCAGCAGTGACACCAATGGGACAGAACTTTATAATGAAAAACTGTTTTTT	CASSDTNGTELYNEKLFF
TRBJ2-7	TRBD1	TRBV27	.	TGTGCCAGCAGTTTCAGACAGGGTCCCCACGAGCAGTACTTC	CASSFRQGPHEQYF
TRBJ2-3	TRBD2	TRBV11-2	.	TGTGCCAGCAGCTCGTTGAGCGGGGGGATCACAGATACGCAGTATTTT	CASSSLSGGITDTQYF
TRBJ1-1	.	TRBV14	few	TGTGCCAGCAGCCAAGATAGGCTGAGGACTGAAGCTTTCTTT	CASSQDRLRTEAFF
TRBJ2-3	.	TRBV30	.	TGTGCCTGGAGTGTAGGGAGGGCAGGGGGGAAACCTCAATGGGGCACAGATACGCAGTATTTT	CAWSVGRAGGKPQWGTDTQYF
TRBJ2-7	TRBD2	TRBV5-6	.	TGTGCCAGCATAAGGCGGGGGACCTACGAGCAGTACTTC	CASIRRGTYEQYF
TRBJ1-1	TRBD1	TRBV3-1/TRBV3-2	.	TGTGCCAGCAGCCCCCGGACAGGGCCGGTGAACACTGAAGCTTTCTTT	CASSPRTGPVNTEAFF
TRBJ2-7	.	TRBV10-3	.	TGTGCCACTGGGCGTGAGGGCTCCTACGAGCAGTACTTC	CATGREGSYEQYF
TRBJ2-1	TRBD2	TRBV27	once	TGTGCCAGCAGTTTCCTAGCGGGAGCGTCAGCGTCCTACAATGAGCAGTTCTTC	CASSFLAGASASYNEQFF
TRBJ1-1	.	TRBV4-2	.	TGTGCCAGCAGCCAAGTTGGCACACCTTACACTGAAGCTTTCTTT	CASSQVGTPYTEAFF
TRBJ1-3	.	TRBV9	once	TGTGCCAGCAGCGTCGCTCCCAGGGAGGGCAACACCATATATTTT	CASSVAPREGNTIYF
TRBJ2-7	TRBD1	TRBV4-2	.	TGTGCCAGCAGCCAAGGGACAGGCGGGTTCTCCGAGCAGTACTTC	CASSQGTGGFSEQYF
TRBJ1-2	.	TRBV3-1/TRBV3-2	.	TGTGCCAGCAGCCAAGCAGGGCCCTCCTATGGCTACACCTTC	CASSQAGPSYGYTF